This T cell receptor (beta chain) was profiled in a study of shared clonotypes between healthy human individuals. Germline V CDR1 and CDR2: MNHEY, SMNVEV (reference sequence). The CDR3 extends over 12 amino acids. Trimming shortened V by 6 bases and J by 2 bases, and 8 bases separated the two germline ends. Sequenced by immunoSEQ multiplex PCR; TCRdb stores in-frame clones only, minus some. The data show some 800,000 clones, approximately 92% seen once. In the naive CD8 group, cells lacked CD45RO and were positively selected for CCR7, so terminally differentiated effector memory CD45RA+ cells were left out. Note on this clone: A much larger clone lies one base from this, so it may be a read error.

The specimen was naive CD8+ T cells sorted from blood. This sequence originates from a man aged 25 to 40 in good health. V and J are TRBV27 and TRBJ2-7; perhaps D is TRBD1 or TRBD2 (5 bases each). CDR3 sequence: CASRGVTYEQYF. The CDR3 DNA reads TGTGCCAGCAGGGGGGTTACCTACGAGCAGTACTTC.